This TCR beta chain comes out of a study of human T cells and chemical hapten exposure. Study in general: TCR yields differed between samples (mainly from small differences in pooled library volume).

This clonotype has ten or more counts. The target antigen is unknown. Whole-study findings and limits: TCRs exceeding a frequency of 1 in 1000 stayed unchanged under DPC sensitization.

The library gave individual cDNA molecules unique molecular identifiers. Original analysis: TCRs per sample had a median of roughly 93,000 and ranged from roughly 23,224 to 700,000. From the RACE reads, TCRdb called clonotypes with MiXCR, one entry per CDR3 protein. TCRdb, not the original authors, processed these V and J calls. The sample lists about 47,000 distinct CDR3 sequences; 3.7% were seen once. The time point denotes: healthy volunteer bleed at 6 weeks. The study extracted total RNA from unfractionated whole blood. Sequencing input: whole blood. This sequence originates from a human donor in good health. Some clones in this sample may be carry-over from other donors' samples.

CDR3 amino acids: CASRSLAQYF. CDR3 coding DNA: TGTGCCAGCAGGTCTTTGGCGCAGTATTTT. The chain joins TRBV6-6 to TRBJ2-3; no clear D gene. Germline V CDR1 and CDR2: MNHNY, SVGAGI (reference sequence). The CDR3 loop spans 10 amino acids. Trimming stripped 6 bases from V and 10 bases from J, with 8 bases between.